This is a list of T cell receptor beta chains from one sample in a study of T cells after yellow fever vaccination. TCRdb processed the 5' RACE reads anew with MiXCR; each CDR3 protein has one entry. The sample lists some 300,000 distinct CDR3 sequences, around 8.6% occurring once. Source: CD4+ T cells sorted from PBMCs, taken 5 days after the yellow fever booster vaccination. The receptors derive from a man aged 18-30 years who received the YFV17D yellow fever vaccine. Both conserved end residues are part of each CDR3. The D gene is left open where the match is weak. The size field is filled for only some rows; it gives once, few, many or a size class.

size,length,D,J,V,DNA,CDR3
.,13,.,TRBJ2-2,TRBV12-3/TRBV12-4,TGTGCCAGCACCACCGTGGGAACCGGGGAGCTGTTTTTT,CASTTVGTGELFF
few,13,TRBD1,TRBJ2-7,TRBV20-1,TGCAGTGCTAGTCGACAGGGAGACTACGAGCAGTACTTC,CSASRQGDYEQYF
.,13,TRBD1,TRBJ1-5,TRBV12-3/TRBV12-4,TGTGCCAGCAGGGGGGACAGGGGACAGCCCCAGCATTTT,CASRGDRGQPQHF
few,14,.,TRBJ1-2,TRBV12-3/TRBV12-4,TGTGCCAGCAGTTTCACCCGGGGAGGGTATGGCTACACCTTC,CASSFTRGGYGYTF
many,18,TRBD2,TRBJ2-1,TRBV20-1,TGCAGTGCATTCTCTGCTAGCGGGGCCTTGAGCTCCTACAATGAGCAGTTCTTC,CSAFSASGALSSYNEQFF
.,14,.,TRBJ1-2,TRBV5-5,TGTGCCAGCAGCTTGGCAGAGGCTAACTATGGCTACACCTTC,CASSLAEANYGYTF
many,12,TRBD1,TRBJ2-3,TRBV29-1,TGCAGCGTTGGGACAGGGATAGATACGCAGTATTTT,CSVGTGIDTQYF
many,16,.,TRBJ2-3,TRBV7-2,TGTGCCAGCAGCTTAAGCCACATGGGGACGGCAGATACGCAGTATTTT,CASSLSHMGTADTQYF
few,15,.,TRBJ2-4,TRBV5-1,TGCGCCAGCAGCTCCCCGGGGTTGCAGGGAAACATTCAGTACTTC,CASSSPGLQGNIQYF
many,11,.,TRBJ2-1,TRBV11-2,TGTGCCAGCAGTTTCGGACGTCAGCAGTTCTTC,CASSFGRQQFF
.,15,TRBD1,TRBJ1-2,TRBV7-3,TGTGCCAGCAGCTCAACCGGGACAGGGGGTGTTGGCTACACCTTC,CASSSTGTGGVGYTF
.,18,TRBD1,TRBJ1-1,TRBV7-9,TGTGCCAGCAGCCCGCGATTTTTCGACAGGGCACATGAGACTGAAGCTTTCTTT,CASSPRFFDRAHETEAFF
.,15,TRBD2,TRBJ2-5,TRBV5-1,TGCGCCAGCAGCTTGGTCGCGGGGAGGGGAGAGACCCAGTACTTC,CASSLVAGRGETQYF
.,13,.,TRBJ1-1,TRBV4-3,TGCGCCAGCAGCACACGGGCGAACACTGAAGCTTTCTTT,CASSTRANTEAFF
few,14,.,TRBJ1-2,TRBV6-1,TGTGCCAGCGCCACCGGGGGGGCGGAGAATGGCTACACCTTC,CASATGGAENGYTF
.,13,.,TRBJ2-7,TRBV5-1,TGCGCCAGCAGCGCGGGGCCCTCCTACGAGCAGTACTTC,CASSAGPSYEQYF
many,15,.,TRBJ2-3,TRBV18,TGTGCCAGCTCACCAGCAGGGAGGTCCACAGATACGCAGTATTTT,CASSPAGRSTDTQYF
many,15,TRBD2,TRBJ2-5,TRBV29-1,TGCAGCGTTGAAGATGGGCGGGGGGCCTGGGAGACCCAGTACTTC,CSVEDGRGAWETQYF
many,21,TRBD2,TRBJ2-1,TRBV6-5,TGTGCCAGCAGTTACTCACCCCGGGGGGGGAGTCGGCTAGCGGTATACAATGAGCAGTTCTTC,CASSYSPRGGSRLAVYNEQFF
few,16,.,TRBJ2-7,TRBV6-5,TGTGCCAGCAGTTACACATACAGGGTAGGGCCCTACGAGCAGTACTTC,CASSYTYRVGPYEQYF
.,14,TRBD2,TRBJ2-2,TRBV3-1,TGTGCCAGCAGCCAAGTAGCGGGGGGCGGGGAGCTGTTTTTT,CASSQVAGGGELFF
.,15,.,TRBJ2-2,TRBV30,TGTGCCTGGAGGTCGGACCCCTTGAACACCGGGGAGCTGTTTTTT,CAWRSDPLNTGELFF
many,16,.,TRBJ1-6,TRBV7-2,TGTGCCAGCAGCCGATCGGGACCTGTGAATAATTCACCCCTCCACTTT,CASSRSGPVNNSPLHF
.,16,TRBD1,TRBJ1-2,TRBV12-3/TRBV12-4,TGTGCCAGCAGTTTTAACCCCGGACAGGGGGCGGGTGGCTACACCTTC,CASSFNPGQGAGGYTF
.,15,TRBD1,TRBJ1-2,TRBV7-2,TGTGCCAGCAGCTTTTCCGGGACAGGGGGTCTGGGCTACACCTTC,CASSFSGTGGLGYTF
few,14,.,TRBJ2-2,TRBV4-2,TGTGCCAGCAGCCAAGATCAATCTATCGGGGAGCTGTTTTTT,CASSQDQSIGELFF
few,16,TRBD2,TRBJ2-3,TRBV6-6,TGTGCCAGCAGTCCGAGCGGGACTAGCGGGGGTGGTACGCAGTATTTT,CASSPSGTSGGGTQYF
.,14,.,TRBJ2-2,TRBV7-2,TGTGCCAGCAGCTTGAGTGGGGGAACCGGGGAGCTGTTTTTT,CASSLSGGTGELFF
.,17,TRBD2,TRBJ2-3,TRBV20-1,TGCAGTGCTAGAATCATCGCCGGACTAGCGGGCACAGATACGCAGTATTTT,CSARIIAGLAGTDTQYF
.,16,TRBD2,TRBJ2-1,TRBV7-8,TGTGCCAGCAGCGATAAGCGGGGCCGGTCCTACAATGAGCAGTTCTTC,CASSDKRGRSYNEQFF
.,15,TRBD1,TRBJ2-7,TRBV7-2,TGTGCCAGCAGCGACCGGGACAGGGCCTCCTACGAGCAGTACTTC,CASSDRDRASYEQYF
.,15,TRBD1,TRBJ1-1,TRBV5-6,TGTGCCAGCAGTTATAGGACAGGGGCGAACACTGAAGCTTTCTTT,CASSYRTGANTEAFF
.,15,.,TRBJ1-3,TRBV12-3/TRBV12-4,TGTGCCAGCAGAGGACAGTATCTCTCTGGAAACACCATATATTTT,CASRGQYLSGNTIYF
.,16,TRBD2,TRBJ2-1,TRBV5-1,TGCGCCAGCAGCCTGGCCGGGAGGGGGGACTACAATGAGCAGTTCTTC,CASSLAGRGDYNEQFF
many,16,TRBD2,TRBJ2-3,TRBV7-2,TGTGCCAGCAGCCTGCGACTAGCGGGGGGCTCAGATACGCAGTATTTT,CASSLRLAGGSDTQYF
few,14,.,TRBJ1-1,TRBV20-1,TGCAGTGCCTCCCTTTCCCCAAGTGTCGCTGAAGCTTTCTTT,CSASLSPSVAEAFF
.,14,TRBD1,TRBJ2-7,TRBV5-1,TGCGCCAGCAGCTGGGGAGACAGGGTATACGAGCAGTACTTC,CASSWGDRVYEQYF
many,15,.,TRBJ1-1,TRBV29-1,TGCAGCGTTGTTGTAGGGGGAGGGCTGAACACTGAAGCTTTCTTT,CSVVVGGGLNTEAFF
.,14,.,TRBJ1-1,TRBV5-1,TGCGCCAGCAGCTTGTTACAGGGTGGAACTGAAGCTTTCTTT,CASSLLQGGTEAFF
.,13,.,TRBJ2-5,TRBV5-6,TGTGCCAGCAGCTTTGACGACCAAGAGACCCAGTACTTC,CASSFDDQETQYF
many,14,TRBD1,TRBJ2-5,TRBV5-1,TGCGCCAGCAGCTTCCGACAGGGATTGGAGACCCAGTACTTC,CASSFRQGLETQYF
few,15,.,TRBJ2-5,TRBV5-1,TGCGCCAGCAGCTTAGGGGGGATGTACCAAGAGACCCAGTACTTC,CASSLGGMYQETQYF
few,14,.,TRBJ2-1,TRBV24-1,TGTGCCACCAGTGATTTGAGTAGCGACAATGAGCAGTTCTTC,CATSDLSSDNEQFF
.,15,.,TRBJ2-3,TRBV2,TGTGCCAGCAATCGTAACAGGGCTGGCACAGATACGCAGTATTTT,CASNRNRAGTDTQYF
few,15,.,TRBJ2-2,TRBV7-2,TGTGCCAGCAGCTTAGCACAGAAGAACACCGGGGAGCTGTTTTTT,CASSLAQKNTGELFF
many,15,TRBD1,TRBJ2-7,TRBV7-6,TGTGCCAGCAGTCTCCAAGGGACAGGGCCCTACGAGCAGTACTTC,CASSLQGTGPYEQYF
.,18,.,TRBJ2-1,TRBV7-6,TGTGCCAGCAGCCCCCGCTCGAGAGGGGGTTTGTCCTACAATGAGCAGTTCTTC,CASSPRSRGGLSYNEQFF
many,13,.,TRBJ2-2,TRBV29-1,TGCAGCGTTAAATATCACACAGACGGGGAGCTGTTTTTT,CSVKYHTDGELFF
many,16,.,TRBJ1-4,TRBV18,TGTGCCAGCTCATCCCCGACTCGGCAAGGGAATGAAAAACTGTTTTTT,CASSSPTRQGNEKLFF
many,12,.,TRBJ1-1,TRBV7-9,TGTGCCAGCAGAGAGAGGGACACTGAAGCTTTCTTT,CASRERDTEAFF
many,12,TRBD1,TRBJ2-7,TRBV11-2,TGTGCCAGCAGCATTACCAGGGGGCCTCAATCCTTC,CASSITRGPQSF
few,14,.,TRBJ1-1,TRBV4-2,TGTGCCAGCAGCCCCCTCGGGAAGAACACTGAAGCTTTCTTT,CASSPLGKNTEAFF
many,14,TRBD1,TRBJ1-2,TRBV28,TGTGCCAGCCTAACAGGGGGGCACGGGTATGGCTACACCTTC,CASLTGGHGYGYTF
once,15,TRBD2,TRBJ2-3,TRBV30,TGTGCCTGGGGTCGTTTAGCGGGGGGGCTGGATACGCAGTATTTT,CAWGRLAGGLDTQYF